A single TCR beta chain is shown here with its context. TCRdb keeps only in-frame clones here, not all; method: immunoSEQ multiplex PCR. The sample carries under 50,000 clones, over 75% recorded once. The data originate from a study of OX40 agonist ivuxolimab in advanced cancers. Overall study: Prior anti-PD-1, anti-PD-L1 or anti-CTLA-4 therapy did not bar entry, and about 38% had some. One patient with hepatocellular carcinoma and two with cutaneous melanoma, three in all, had partial responses.

Germline V CDR1 and CDR2: PRHDT, FYEKMQ (reference sequence). V was cut by 1 base and J by 1 base, with 4 bases left in between. The CDR3 runs to 13 residues. The starting material was CD4+ or CD8+ T cells sorted from blood, obtained in a trial of the OX40 agonist ivuxolimab. The TCR comes from an adult with an advanced solid tumor such as melanoma, head and neck, liver or kidney cancer. The V and J genes are TRBV13 and TRBJ1-1; D remains unclear. The CDR3 DNA reads as TGTGCCAGCAGCTTAGTGGGGAACACTGAAGCTTTCTTT. Protein: CASSLVGNTEAFF.